The 5 T cell receptor beta chains given below trace back to one sample, sequenced in a study of siplizumab effects on memory and regulatory T cells. Method: immunoSEQ multiplex PCR; TCRdb's copy keeps in-frame clones and lacks some. This repertoire shows 95,000 to 100,000 clones, 80% to 95% found once; its top ten account for more than 10%. The source material was non-Treg CD4+ T cells sorted from blood. The receptor source for this set is a human donor in good health.

The chain employs TRBV19 and TRBJ2-7; 11 bases align to TRBD2. Germline V lookup: CDR1 LNHDA, CDR2 SQIVND (reference sequence). This CDR3 spans 14 amino acids. J was trimmed by 0 bases and V by 6 bases; bases with no gene match: 1. The CDR3 DNA follows: TGTGCCAGTAGCGGGACTAGCGGCTCCTACGAGCAGTACTTC. Translating it yields CASSGTSGSYEQYF.

The chain combines TRBV27 with TRBJ1-5; D is possibly TRBD1 (6 bases). V was shortened by 5 bases and J by 0 bases, with 11 bases between the two germline ends. This CDR3 spans 15 amino acids. CDR1 MNHEY and CDR2 SMNVEV come from the germline V gene (reference sequence). CDR3 DNA: TGTGCCAGCAGTCCGGAGACAGGTAGCAATCAGCCCCAGCATTTT. It is translated as CASSPETGSNQPQHF.

This clone appeared a few times. This chain joins TRBV30 and TRBJ1-1, with a weak D call TRBD1 (5 bases). Germline values: CDR1 GTSNPN, CDR2 SVGIG (reference sequence). V lost 1 base to trimming and J lost 1 base, with 7 bases between them. The CDR3 consists of 13 residues. This CDR3 reads CAWSGRANTEAFF. In DNA form, the CDR3 reads TGTGCCTGGAGTGGCAGGGCGAACACTGAAGCTTTCTTT.

With regard to this clone: A junction boundary mismatches the germline segment, possibly from a read error. This chain uses TRBV29-1 with TRBJ2-1; tentative D call: TRBD1 (6 bases). This CDR3 is built from 12 residues. The germline V gene encodes CDR1 SQVTM and CDR2 ANQGSEA. CDR3 residues: CSGRTGNNGQFF. The CDR3 coding sequence is TGCAGCGGCCGAACAGGGAACAATGGGCAGTTCTTC.

The chain uses TRBV6-1 and TRBJ2-7; 7 bases match TRBD1. CDR3 length equals 14 residues. Germline CDR1 MNHNS, CDR2 SASEGT. V lost 6 bases to trimming and J lost 1 base; unmatched junction nucleotides: 6. The CDR3 protein is CASRVVDRSYEQYF. CDR3 DNA: TGTGCCAGCAGAGTTGTGGACAGGTCCTACGAGCAGTACTTC.